One T cell receptor beta chain is described in this entry. The antigen remains unidentified. There are 12 residues in the CDR3. Germline values: CDR1 WNHNN, CDR2 SYGVQD (reference sequence). V was clipped by 3 bases and J by 14 bases; unmatched bases: 8. This record belongs to a study of OX40 agonist ivuxolimab in advanced cancers. On the study more broadly: Earlier anti-PD-1, anti-PD-L1 or anti-CTLA-4 therapy was permitted; 30% to 45% had received some.

Study conclusions and caveats: By week 6 at 0.1 to 3.0 mg/kg, blood CD4+ and CD8+ T cells had expanded clonally. Averaging showed that CD8+ T cells had more expanded clones than CD4+ did.

The assay was immunoSEQ multiplex PCR, and TCRdb's table has in-frame clones only and misses some. The profile shows tens of thousands of clones, approximately 83% of them singletons. On cycle 4 day 1 and cycle 7 day 1, as well as at baseline, blood was sampled. This specimen was CD4+ or CD8+ T cells sorted from blood, taken in a trial of the OX40 agonist ivuxolimab. The source is an adult with an advanced solid tumor such as melanoma, head and neck, liver or kidney cancer. The chain couples TRBV10-1 to TRBJ2-3; TRBD2 matches at 7 bases. CDR3 sequence (DNA): TGCGCCAGCAGTGAACGGCTAGCGGATTTGTATTTT. It yields the protein CASSERLADLYF.